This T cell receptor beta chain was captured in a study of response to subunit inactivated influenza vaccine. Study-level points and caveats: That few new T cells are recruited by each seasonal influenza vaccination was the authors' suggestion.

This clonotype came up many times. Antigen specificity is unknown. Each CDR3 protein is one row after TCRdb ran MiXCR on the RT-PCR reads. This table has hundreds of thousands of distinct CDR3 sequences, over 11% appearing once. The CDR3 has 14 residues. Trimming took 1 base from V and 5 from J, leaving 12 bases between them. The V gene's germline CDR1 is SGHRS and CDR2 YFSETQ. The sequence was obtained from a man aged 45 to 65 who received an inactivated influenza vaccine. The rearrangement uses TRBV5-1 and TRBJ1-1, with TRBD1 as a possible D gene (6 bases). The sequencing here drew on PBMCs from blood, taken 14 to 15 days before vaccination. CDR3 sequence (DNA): TGCGCCAGCAGCTTGTGGGGGGCTGGGACTGAAGCTTTCTTT. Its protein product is CASSLWGAGTEAFF.